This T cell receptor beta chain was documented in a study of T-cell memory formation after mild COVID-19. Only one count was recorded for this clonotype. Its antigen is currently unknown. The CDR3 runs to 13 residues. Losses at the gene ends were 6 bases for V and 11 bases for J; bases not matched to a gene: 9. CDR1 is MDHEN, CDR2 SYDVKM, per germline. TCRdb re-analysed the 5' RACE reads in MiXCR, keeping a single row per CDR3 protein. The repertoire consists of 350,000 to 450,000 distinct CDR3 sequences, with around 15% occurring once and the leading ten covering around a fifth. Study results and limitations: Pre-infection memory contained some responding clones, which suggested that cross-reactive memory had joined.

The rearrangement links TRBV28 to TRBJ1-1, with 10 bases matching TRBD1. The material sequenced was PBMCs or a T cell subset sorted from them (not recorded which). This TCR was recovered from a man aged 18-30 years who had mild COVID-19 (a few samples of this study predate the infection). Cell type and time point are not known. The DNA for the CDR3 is TGTGCCAGCAGGGGAACGACAGGGGGCCGGGCTTTCTTT. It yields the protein CASRGTTGGRAFF.